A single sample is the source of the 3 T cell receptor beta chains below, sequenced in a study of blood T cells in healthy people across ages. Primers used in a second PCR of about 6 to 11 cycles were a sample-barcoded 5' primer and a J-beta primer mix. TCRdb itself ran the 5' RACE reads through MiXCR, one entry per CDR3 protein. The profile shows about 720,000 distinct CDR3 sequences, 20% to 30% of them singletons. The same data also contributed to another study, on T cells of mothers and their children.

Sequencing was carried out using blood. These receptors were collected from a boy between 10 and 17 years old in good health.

CDR3 nucleotide sequence: TGTGCCAGCAGTGACGGGACCGCGAACACTGAAGCTTTCTTT. Amino acids: CASSDGTANTEAFF. This sequence joins TRBV7-9 and TRBJ1-1, with a tentative D call TRBD1 (5 bases). The CDR3 spans 14 residues. Germline CDR1 and CDR2: SEHNR and FQNEAQ (reference sequence). V was pared by 6 bases and J by 1 base, with 12 bases between.

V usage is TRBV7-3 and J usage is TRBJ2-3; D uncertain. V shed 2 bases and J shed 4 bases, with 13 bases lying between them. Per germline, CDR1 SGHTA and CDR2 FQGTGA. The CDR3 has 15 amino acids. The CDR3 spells CASSLDLGSSDTQYF. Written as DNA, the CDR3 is TGTGCCAGCAGCTTAGATTTGGGCAGTTCAGATACGCAGTATTTT.

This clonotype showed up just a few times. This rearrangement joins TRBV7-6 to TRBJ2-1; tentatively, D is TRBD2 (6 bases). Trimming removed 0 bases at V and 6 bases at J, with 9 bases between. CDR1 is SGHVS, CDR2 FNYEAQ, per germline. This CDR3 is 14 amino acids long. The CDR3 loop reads CASSLALGGNEQFF. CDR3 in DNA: TGTGCCAGCAGCTTAGCTCTGGGAGGCAATGAGCAGTTCTTC.